This is a list of T cell receptor beta chains from one sample in a study of shared clonotypes between healthy human individuals. Data came from immunoSEQ multiplex PCR; TCRdb stores just in-frame clones and leaves some out. This sample has 2,500,000 or so clones; 85% to 95% occur once, and the top ten carry 0.37%. Sequencing was carried out using naive CD4+ T cells from PBMCs. The source is a man between 18 and 29 years old in good health. Some clones in this sample may be carry-over from other donors' samples. The CDR3 runs from the conserved cysteine through the conserved F or W. A D gene is named only where the DNA matches it firmly. The listing skips clone size in some rows; elsewhere it reads once, few, many or a size class.

TRBD2 | NA | TRBJ2-3 | TRBV29-1 | TGCAGCGTCCCAACCGGGACTAGCGGACCTTGGGACTCAGATACGCAGTATTTT | CSVPTGTSGPWDSDTQYF
NA | NA | TRBJ2-7 | TRBV6-4 | TGTGCCAGCAAGATGCGTGGCGAGCAGTACTTC | CASKMRGEQYF
TRBD1 | NA | TRBJ2-1 | TRBV6-6 | TGTGCCAGCAGTCCTGGACAGGGTAAGCAGTTCTTC | CASSPGQGKQFF
NA | NA | TRBJ1-2 | TRBV5-3 | TGTGCCACACCATCCGGGGGCCGGGGCTATGGCTACACCTTC | CATPSGGRGYGYTF
NA | once | TRBJ2-1 | TRBV21-1 | TGTGCCAACCAGGTTAGCGGGAGGAAACGTGAGCAGTTCTTC | CANQVSGRKREQFF
NA | once | TRBJ2-1 | TRBV21-1 | TGTGCCAGCAGCCTTCGGGACAGCGCCTACAATGAGCAGTTCTTC | CASSLRDSAYNEQFF
NA | once | TRBJ2-5 | TRBV14 | TGTGCCAGCAGCCAGTTGGGGGAGACCCAGTACTTC | CASSQLGETQYF
TRBD2 | NA | TRBJ2-5 | TRBV27 | TGTGCCAGCAGACCAACCGGCCGGGGACTAGCGGGAGTTTTTGCGGAGACCCAGTACTTC | CASRPTGRGLAGVFAETQYF
TRBD2 | NA | TRBJ2-7 | TRBV7-3 | TGTGCCAGCAGCTTAAATAGCGGGAGTAACGAGCAGTACTTC | CASSLNSGSNEQYF
NA | NA | TRBJ2-2 | TRBV29-1 | TGCAGCGTCGAAGGGCAGATTAACACCGGGGAGCTGTTTTTT | CSVEGQINTGELFF
NA | NA | TRBJ1-5 | TRBV5-6 | TGTGCCAGCAGCTTGGCCCCATCGGGGCAGCCCCAGCATTTT | CASSLAPSGQPQHF
NA | NA | TRBJ1-3 | TRBV28 | TGTGCCAGCAGTTTTGCCTCTGGAAACACCATATATTTT | CASSFASGNTIYF
NA | NA | TRBJ2-5 | TRBV6-1 | TGTGCCAGCAGTGCTGACGTGACCCAGTACTTC | CASSADVTQYF
TRBD2 | NA | TRBJ2-3 | TRBV7-3 | TGTGCCAGCAGCTCGGGACTAGCGGGATATTCAGATACGCAGTATTTT | CASSSGLAGYSDTQYF
NA | NA | TRBJ1-1 | TRBV7-9 | TGTGCCAGCAGCTTAGGTAGCGGGAAGAGTACTGAAGCTTTCTTT | CASSLGSGKSTEAFF
NA | NA | TRBJ2-5 | TRBV18 | TGTGCCAGCTCACCAGGCAAAGAGACCCAGTACTTC | CASSPGKETQYF
TRBD2 | NA | TRBJ2-5 | TRBV18 | TGTGCCAGCTCACTACTAGCGACAAGGGGTGAGACCCAGTACTTC | CASSLLATRGETQYF